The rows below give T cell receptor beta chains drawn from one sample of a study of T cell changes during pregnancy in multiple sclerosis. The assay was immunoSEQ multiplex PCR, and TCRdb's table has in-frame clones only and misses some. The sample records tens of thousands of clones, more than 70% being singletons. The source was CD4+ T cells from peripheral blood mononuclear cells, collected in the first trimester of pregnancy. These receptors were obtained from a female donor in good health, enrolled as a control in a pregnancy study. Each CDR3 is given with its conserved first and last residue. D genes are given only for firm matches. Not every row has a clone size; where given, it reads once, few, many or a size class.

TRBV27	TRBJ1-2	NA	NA	CASQGLVDRNYGYTF	TGTGCCAGTCAAGGATTAGTGGACAGAAACTATGGCTACACCTTC
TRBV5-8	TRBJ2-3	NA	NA	CASSQDTAGDTDTQYF	TGTGCCAGCAGCCAAGATACAGCGGGTGACACAGATACGCAGTATTTT
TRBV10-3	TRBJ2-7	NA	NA	CAVAWSGEQYF	TGTGCCGTGGCATGGAGCGGGGAGCAGTACTTC
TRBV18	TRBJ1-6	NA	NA	CASSPPSGGINSPLHF	TGTGCCAGCTCACCACCATCGGGGGGCATTAATTCACCCCTCCACTTT
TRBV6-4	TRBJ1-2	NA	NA	CASSYQTHREFYGYTF	TGTGCCAGCAGTTACCAAACCCACAGGGAATTCTATGGCTACACCTTC
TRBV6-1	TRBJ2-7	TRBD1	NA	CASSRTGLIGEQYF	TGTGCCAGCAGCCGGACAGGGCTGATAGGCGAGCAGTACTTC
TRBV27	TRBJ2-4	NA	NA	CASSRELAKNIQYF	TGTGCCAGCAGTCGGGAGTTAGCCAAAAACATTCAGTACTTC
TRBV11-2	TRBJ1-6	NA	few	CASSPDSSYNSPLHF	TGTGCCAGCAGCCCCGACAGCTCCTATAATTCACCCCTCCACTTT
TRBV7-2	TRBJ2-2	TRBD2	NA	CASSLAAGGPGELFF	TGTGCCAGCAGCTTAGCCGCGGGGGGACCCGGGGAGCTGTTTTTT
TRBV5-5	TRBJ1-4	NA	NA	CASSLDRNWGKLFF	TGTGCCAGCAGCTTGGACAGGAATTGGGGAAAACTGTTTTTT
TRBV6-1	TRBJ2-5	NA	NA	CASTFWGPQETQYF	TGTGCCAGCACCTTCTGGGGGCCCCAAGAGACCCAGTACTTC
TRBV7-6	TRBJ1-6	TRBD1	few	CASSPRTGVNSPLHF	TGTGCCAGCAGCCCCAGAACAGGGGTAAATTCACCCCTCCACTTT
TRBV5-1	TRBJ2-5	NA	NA	CASSLGDYPQETQYF	TGCGCCAGCAGCTTGGGTGACTATCCCCAAGAGACCCAGTACTTC
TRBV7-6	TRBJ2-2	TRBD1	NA	CASSLGDRNTGELFF	TGTGCCAGCAGCTTGGGGGACAGAAACACCGGGGAGCTGTTTTTT
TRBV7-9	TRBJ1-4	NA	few	CASSYRQEQELFF	TGTGCCAGCAGCTACCGACAGGAACAGGAACTGTTTTTT
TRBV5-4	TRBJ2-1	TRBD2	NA	CASSLGRLAGGDEQFF	TGTGCCAGCAGCCTGGGACGACTAGCGGGGGGAGATGAGCAGTTCTTC
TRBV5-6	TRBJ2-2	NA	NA	CASSLGPANTGELFF	TGTGCCAGCAGCTTGGGGCCCGCGAACACCGGGGAGCTGTTTTTT
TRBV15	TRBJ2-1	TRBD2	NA	CATAAGGGSSYNEQFF	TGTGCCACCGCTGCGGGGGGAGGTAGCTCCTACAATGAGCAGTTCTTC
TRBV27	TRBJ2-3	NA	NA	CASSAQTSTPHRF	TGTGCCAGCAGTGCCCAGACTAGTACCCCACATCGTTTT
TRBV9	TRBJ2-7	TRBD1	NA	CASSPQGESSYEQYF	TGTGCCAGCAGCCCCCAGGGGGAAAGCTCCTACGAGCAGTACTTC
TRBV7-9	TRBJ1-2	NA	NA	CASSPGVREGYTF	TGTGCCAGCAGCCCGGGGGTCCGGGAAGGCTACACCTTC
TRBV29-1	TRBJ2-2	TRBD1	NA	CSGAGGPGELFF	TGCAGCGGCGCAGGGGGACCCGGGGAGCTGTTTTTT
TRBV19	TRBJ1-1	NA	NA	CASMGGDTEAFF	TGTGCCAGTATGGGAGGTGACACTGAAGCTTTCTTT
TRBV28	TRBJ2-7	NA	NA	CASSILAPRLYEQYF	NA